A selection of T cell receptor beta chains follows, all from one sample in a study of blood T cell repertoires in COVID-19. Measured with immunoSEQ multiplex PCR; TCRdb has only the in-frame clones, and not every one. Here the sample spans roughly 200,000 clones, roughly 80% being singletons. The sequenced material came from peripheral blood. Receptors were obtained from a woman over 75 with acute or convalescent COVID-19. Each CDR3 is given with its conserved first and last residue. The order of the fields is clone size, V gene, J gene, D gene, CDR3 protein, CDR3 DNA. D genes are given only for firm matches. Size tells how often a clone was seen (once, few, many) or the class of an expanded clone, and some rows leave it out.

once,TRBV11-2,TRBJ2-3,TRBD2,CASSIGLAGGADTQYF,TGTGCCAGCAGCATTGGACTAGCGGGGGGAGCAGATACGCAGTATTTT
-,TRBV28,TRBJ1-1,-,CASSSSSASGAEAFF,TGTGCCAGCAGTTCCTCTTCAGCCTCGGGGGCTGAAGCTTTCTTT
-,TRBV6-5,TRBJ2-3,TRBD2,CASSYQLAGGTDTQYF,TGTGCCAGCAGTTACCAACTAGCGGGGGGCACAGATACGCAGTATTTT
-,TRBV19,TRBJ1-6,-,CASSNSPGGNSPLHF,TGTGCCAGTAGTAATTCCCCTGGCGGAAATTCACCCCTCCACTTT
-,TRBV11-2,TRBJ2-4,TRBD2,CASSLRQREHTLAKNIQYF,TGTGCCAGCAGCTTACGGCAGCGGGAGCACACACTAGCCAAAAACATTCAGTACTTC
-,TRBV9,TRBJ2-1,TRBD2,CASSSGTSVHEQFF,TGTGCCAGCAGCTCCGGGACTAGCGTCCATGAGCAGTTCTTC
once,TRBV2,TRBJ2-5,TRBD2,CASSLRTSQETQYF,TGTGCCAGCAGTCTTAGGACTAGCCAAGAGACCCAGTACTTC
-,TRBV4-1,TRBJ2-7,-,CASSQVQGGDEQYF,TGCGCCAGCAGCCAAGTACAGGGGGGGGACGAGCAGTACTTC
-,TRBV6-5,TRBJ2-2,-,CASSFRGTGELFF,TGTGCCAGCAGTTTCAGGGGCACCGGGGAGCTGTTTTTT
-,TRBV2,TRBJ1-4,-,CASRGPTTNEKLFF,TGTGCCAGCAGGGGCCCGACAACTAATGAAAAACTGTTTTTT
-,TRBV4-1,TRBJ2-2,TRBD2,CASSPPLGGASGELFF,TGCGCCAGCAGCCCCCCTCTCGGGGGGGCCTCCGGGGAGCTGTTTTTT
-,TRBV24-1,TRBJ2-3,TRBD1,CATNPYPGQGPDTQYF,TGTGCCACCAACCCATACCCGGGACAGGGCCCAGATACGCAGTATTTT
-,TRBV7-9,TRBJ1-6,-,CASSLMQGGPLHF,TGTGCCAGCAGCTTAATGCAGGGAGGACCCCTCCACTTT
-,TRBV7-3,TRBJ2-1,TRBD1,CASSSRTGGTGGTYNEQFF,TGTGCCAGCAGCTCTCGGACAGGGGGGACGGGAGGGACCTACAATGAGCAGTTCTTC
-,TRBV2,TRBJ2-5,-,CASRTSGETQYF,TGTGCCAGCAGGACTAGTGGCGAGACCCAGTACTTC
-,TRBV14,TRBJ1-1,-,CASSGMGRPSTEAFF,TGTGCCAGCAGCGGGATGGGGAGGCCCAGCACTGAAGCTTTCTTT
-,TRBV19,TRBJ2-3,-,CASSKKGGHRGGLDTQYF,TGTGCCAGTAGCAAAAAGGGGGGCCACAGGGGAGGACTAGATACGCAGTATTTT
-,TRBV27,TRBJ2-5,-,CASTTLGQSLSPETQYF,TGTGCCAGCACCACCCTGGGGCAGAGTCTTTCCCCAGAGACCCAGTACTTC
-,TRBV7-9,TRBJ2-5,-,CASSFTSGVGETQYF,TGTGCCAGCAGCTTTACGAGCGGAGTGGGGGAGACCCAGTACTTC
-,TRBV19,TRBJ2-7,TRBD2,CASSIAAAGATVEQYF,TGTGCCAGTAGTATAGCGGCTGCGGGAGCTACCGTCGAGCAGTACTTC
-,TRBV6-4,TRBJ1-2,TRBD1,CASSDSGTGDYGYTF,TGTGCCAGCAGTGACTCCGGGACAGGGGACTATGGCTACACCTTC
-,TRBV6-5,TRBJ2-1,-,CASSYSPGPGNEQFF,TGTGCCAGCAGTTACTCCCCCGGGCCGGGAAATGAGCAGTTCTTC
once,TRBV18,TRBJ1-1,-,CASSSFPGSTNTEAFF,TGTGCCAGCTCATCTTTTCCAGGGTCGACGAACACTGAAGCTTTCTTT
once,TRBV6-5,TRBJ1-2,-,CASSYGQKDGYTF,TGTGCCAGCAGTTACGGACAGAAGGATGGCTACACCTTC
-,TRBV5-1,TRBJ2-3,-,CASSLGVVELSETQYF,TGCGCCAGCAGCTTAGGGGTCGTTGAGTTATCGGAAACGCAGTATTTT
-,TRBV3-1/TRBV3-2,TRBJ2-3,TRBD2,CASSQTRGGRDTQYF,TGTGCCAGCAGCCAAACCCGGGGGGGCCGCGATACGCAGTATTTT
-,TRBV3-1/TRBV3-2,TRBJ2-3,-,CASSQARTVVTDTQYF,TGTGCCAGCAGCCAAGCAAGGACTGTCGTGACAGATACGCAGTATTTT
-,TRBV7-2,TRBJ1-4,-,CASSFLSELGEKLFF,TGTGCCAGCAGCTTTCTAAGTGAACTCGGGGAAAAACTGTTTTTT
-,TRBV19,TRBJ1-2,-,CASSPSAGQVGGYTF,TGTGCCAGTAGCCCTTCGGCAGGGCAGGTTGGTGGCTACACCTTC
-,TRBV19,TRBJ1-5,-,CASRTYGGVHF,TGTGCCAGTAGGACGTACGGAGGGGTGCATTTT
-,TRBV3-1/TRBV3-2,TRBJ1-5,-,CASSPSGSQPQHF,TGTGCCAGCAGCCCAAGTGGTAGTCAGCCCCAGCATTTT
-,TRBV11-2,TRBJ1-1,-,CASSPGTMNTEAFF,TGTGCCAGCAGCCCCGGTACCATGAACACTGAAGCTTTCTTT
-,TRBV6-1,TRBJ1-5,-,CASSEFPPQHF,TGTGCCAGCAGTGAATTCCCACCCCAGCATTTT
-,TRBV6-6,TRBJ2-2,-,CASSYPPGELFF,TGTGCCAGCAGTTACCCTCCCGGGGAGCTGTTTTTT
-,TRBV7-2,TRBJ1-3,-,CASSLALSSGNTIYF,TGTGCCAGCAGCTTAGCGCTTAGCTCTGGAAACACCATATATTTT
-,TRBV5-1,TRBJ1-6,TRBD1,CASSLQGQGSSYNSPLHF,TGCGCCAGCAGCTTGCAAGGACAGGGAAGCTCCTATAATTCACCCCTCCACTTT
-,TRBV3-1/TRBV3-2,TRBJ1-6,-,CASSQVQGRSYNSPLHF,TGTGCCAGCAGCCAAGTACAGGGCCGGTCCTATAATTCACCCCTCCACTTT
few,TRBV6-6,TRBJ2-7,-,CASSYGGNEQYF,TGTGCCAGCAGTTACGGAGGGAACGAGCAGTACTTC
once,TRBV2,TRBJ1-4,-,CASSGQPGEKLFF,TGTGCCAGCAGTGGACAGCCCGGTGAAAAACTGTTTTTT
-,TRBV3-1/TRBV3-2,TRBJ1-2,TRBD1,CASTRNRGPGYGYTF,TGTGCCAGCACTCGAAACAGGGGGCCTGGCTATGGCTACACCTTC
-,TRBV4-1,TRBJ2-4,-,CASSQAVPLAKNIQYF,TGCGCCAGCAGCCAAGCCGTCCCACTAGCCAAAAACATTCAGTACTTC
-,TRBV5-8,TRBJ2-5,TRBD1,CASSLQGQGARETQYF,TGTGCCAGCAGCCTACAAGGACAGGGGGCGAGGGAGACCCAGTACTTC
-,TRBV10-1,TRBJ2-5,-,CASSDPGIPETQYF,TGCGCCAGCAGTGACCCGGGGATACCAGAGACCCAGTACTTC
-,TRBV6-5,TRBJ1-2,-,CASRQGPNYGYTF,TGTGCCAGCAGACAGGGACCTAACTATGGCTACACCTTC
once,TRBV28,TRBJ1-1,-,CASSIDSSTEAFF,TGTGCCAGCAGTATTGATTCTAGCACTGAAGCTTTCTTT
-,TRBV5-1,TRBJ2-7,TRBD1,CASSSTGTGSYEQYF,TGCGCCAGCAGTTCCACCGGGACAGGGTCCTACGAGCAGTACTTC
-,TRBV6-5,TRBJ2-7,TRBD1,CASSTWDRTYEQYF,TGTGCCAGCAGTACATGGGACAGGACCTACGAGCAGTACTTC
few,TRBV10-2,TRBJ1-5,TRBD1,CASSGGGSWEPQHF,TGCGCCAGCAGTGGAGGGGGCAGCTGGGAGCCCCAGCATTTT
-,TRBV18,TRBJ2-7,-,CASSPPGDYEQYF,TGTGCCAGCTCACCTCCGGGGGACTACGAGCAGTACTTC
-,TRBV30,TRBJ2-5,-,CAWTGGSGETQYF,TGTGCCTGGACAGGAGGGAGTGGAGAGACCCAGTACTTC
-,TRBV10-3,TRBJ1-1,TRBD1,CAITGQGEGTEAFF,TGTGCCATCACTGGACAGGGTGAGGGTACTGAAGCTTTCTTT
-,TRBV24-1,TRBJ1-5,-,CATSDLRTGVDQPQHF,TGTGCCACCAGTGATTTGAGGACGGGGGTAGATCAGCCCCAGCATTTT